Below, one T cell receptor beta chain is given with its context. The antigen remains unidentified. Sequencing was performed with immunoSEQ multiplex PCR; in TCRdb, only in-frame clones are kept and a portion is missing. The sample lists about 97,000 clones; roughly 91% were seen once. This CDR3 spans 14 amino acids. Per the germline V gene, CDR1 is LNHDA and CDR2 is SQIVND (reference sequence). V dropped 6 bases and J dropped 0; count of bases not matched to a gene: 4. These data come from a study of graft-versus-host responses after intestinal transplantation. On the study more broadly: All recipients were transplanted with multivisceral, liver-intestinal, or isolated intestinal grafts.

Study conclusions and caveats: Peak levels of circulating GvH clones tracked with early post-transplant HvG declines.

The chain uses TRBV19 and TRBJ2-7; 8 bases align to TRBD1. Sequences were derived from unstimulated CD4+ T cells sorted from spleen or lymph node cells, sampled before transplant. This receptor was taken from a human donor who was the organ donor for an intestinal transplant. The CDR3 protein is CASSHRGSSYEQYF. The CDR3 DNA sequence: TGTGCCAGTAGCCACAGGGGGAGCTCCTACGAGCAGTACTTC.